Each of the 5 T cell receptor beta chains below was sequenced from the same sample in a study of cytomegalovirus exposure and HLA in healthy donors. The PCR used 60 Vbeta and 13 Jbeta primers. TCRdb's table, derived via immunoSEQ multiplex PCR, lists solely in-frame clones and lacks some. The sample includes about 160,000 clones, roughly 85% of them seen just once. The sequencing input was PBMCs. The receptors derive from a male donor in good health and CMV-seropositive.

This chain links TRBV27 with TRBJ2-1; 12 bases line up with TRBD2. Germline assignment: CDR1 MNHEY and CDR2 SMNVEV (reference sequence). V shed 3 bases, J shed 5 bases, and the junction held 11 bases outside the gene matches. The CDR3 contains 18 residues. CDR3 nucleotides: TGTGCCAGCAGTTTCATAAGACTAGCGGGAGTAAGTCACAATGAGCAGTTCTTC. This gives the protein CASSFIRLAGVSHNEQFF.

The chain joins TRBV5-1 to TRBJ1-2; D gene uncertain. The germline V gene has CDR1 SGHRS and CDR2 YFSETQ. The germline V and J ends were trimmed by 0 bases and 2 bases, with 11 bases remaining between them. The CDR3 loop spans 15 amino acids. The CDR3 DNA reads TGCGCCAGCAGCTTGGGGCAGCGTATAAACTATGGCTACACCTTC. Its protein product is CASSLGQRINYGYTF.

The gene calls are TRBV6-1 and TRBJ1-2; possibly TRBD1 for D (5 bases). The CDR3 length is 13 residues. Germline V gene data show CDR1 as MNHNS and CDR2 as SASEGT. Trimming cost V 6 bases and J 2 bases, with 10 bases left between them. CDR3 DNA: TGTGCCAGCAGACCGGACAACAACTATGGCTACACCTTC. This translates into CASRPDNNYGYTF.

The V gene is TRBV27, the J gene TRBJ2-7, with TRBD2 as a possible D gene (6 bases). This CDR3 is 17 amino acids long. Germline V gene lookup returns CDR1 MNHEY and CDR2 SMNVEV (reference sequence). Trimming took 2 bases from V and 2 from J, leaving 19 bases between them. The DNA for the CDR3 is TGTGCCAGCAGTTTAAGTTACCCCGGACTAACTCCCTACGAGCAGTACTTC. Encoded protein: CASSLSYPGLTPYEQYF.

This clone occurred once. This rearrangement joins TRBV28 to TRBJ2-7; D is unresolved. Looked up from germline, CDR1 is MDHEN and CDR2 is SYDVKM. The V gene lost 3 bases and the J gene lost 7 bases, with 10 bases spanning the gap. The CDR3 runs to 12 residues. The CDR3 nucleotides read TGTGCCAGCAGTTTGAGGCAACGAGAGCAGTACTTC. Protein product: CASSLRQREQYF.